This TCR beta chain originates from a study of blood T cell repertoires in COVID-19. Study-wide background: Donors in the United States, Italy and Spain gave samples during acute or convalescent COVID-19. T cells, B-cell-depleted T cells, or PBMCs supplied cDNA or gDNA.

In the authors' methods: Amplification of reference gene primers provided the estimated nucleated cell counts. Sequenced by immunoSEQ multiplex PCR; TCRdb stores in-frame clones only, minus some. For V, J and clone size, that table is used; D and trimming come from the DNA. The repertoire has about 31,000 clones, around 93% of them found once; the top ten carry approximately 5%. The CDR3 consists of 17 residues. After removal of 3 bases from V and 6 bases from J, the junction contained 12 bases not matched to a gene. From germline, CDR1 is MNHEY and CDR2 SMNVEV (reference sequence). The clonotype comes from a human donor in a cohort sampled during active COVID-19. The chain couples TRBV27 to TRBJ1-5; 9 bases align to TRBD1. The sequencing sample was made of peripheral blood. The CDR3, as DNA: TGTGCCAGCAGTTTTCTGGGGACAGGGAGATTCGGTCAGCCCCAGCATTTT. This gives the protein CASSFLGTGRFGQPQHF.